This T cell receptor (beta chain) comes out of a study of post-analysis software for immune sequencing data. Study-wide context: Several disease courses (relapsing-remitting, secondary progressive and progressive-relapsing) of multiple sclerosis were included.

Findings and caveats of the study: When the samples were clustered directly with F measure, those that had been prepared in the same batch showed strong co-clustering. Significantly decreased normalized Chao1 diversity was recorded for multiple sclerosis patients relative to controls.

With regard to this clonotype: Its target is not known.

Included in the TCR beta cDNA libraries were unique molecular identifiers. Once about 0.95 to 10 million T cells were used, approximately 470,000 cDNA molecules resulted. From the PCR reads, TCRdb called clonotypes with MiXCR, one entry per CDR3 protein. The table includes about 540,000 distinct CDR3 sequences, 30% to 40% detected once. This TCR was sampled from a girl aged 2 to 17 with multiple sclerosis. Sequenced: blood.

CDR3 loop: CASSVQRGGRGGYTF. The CDR3 coding sequence is TGTGCCAGCAGTGTCCAAAGGGGTGGAAGAGGAGGCTACACCTTC. The rearrangement joins TRBV6-4 to TRBJ1-2; possible D gene TRBD1, 5 bases. The length of the CDR3 is 15 residues. V was clipped by 4 bases and J by 8 bases, with 20 bases between them. The germline V gene encodes CDR1 MRHNA and CDR2 SNTAGT.